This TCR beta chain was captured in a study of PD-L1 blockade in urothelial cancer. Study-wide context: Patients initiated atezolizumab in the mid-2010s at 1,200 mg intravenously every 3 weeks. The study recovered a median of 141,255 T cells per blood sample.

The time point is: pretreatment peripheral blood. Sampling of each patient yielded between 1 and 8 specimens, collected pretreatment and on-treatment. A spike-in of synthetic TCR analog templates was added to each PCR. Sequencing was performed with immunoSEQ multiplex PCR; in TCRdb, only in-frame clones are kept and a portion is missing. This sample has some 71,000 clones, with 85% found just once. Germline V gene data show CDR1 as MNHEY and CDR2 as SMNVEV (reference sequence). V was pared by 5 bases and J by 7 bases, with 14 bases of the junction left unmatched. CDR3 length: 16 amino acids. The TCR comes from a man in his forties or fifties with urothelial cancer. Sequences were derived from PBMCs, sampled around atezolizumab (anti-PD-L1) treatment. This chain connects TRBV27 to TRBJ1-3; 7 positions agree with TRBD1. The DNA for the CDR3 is TGTGCCAGCAGTATCCGACAGGGTTTGGTGGGGAACACCATATATTTT. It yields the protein CASSIRQGLVGNTIYF.